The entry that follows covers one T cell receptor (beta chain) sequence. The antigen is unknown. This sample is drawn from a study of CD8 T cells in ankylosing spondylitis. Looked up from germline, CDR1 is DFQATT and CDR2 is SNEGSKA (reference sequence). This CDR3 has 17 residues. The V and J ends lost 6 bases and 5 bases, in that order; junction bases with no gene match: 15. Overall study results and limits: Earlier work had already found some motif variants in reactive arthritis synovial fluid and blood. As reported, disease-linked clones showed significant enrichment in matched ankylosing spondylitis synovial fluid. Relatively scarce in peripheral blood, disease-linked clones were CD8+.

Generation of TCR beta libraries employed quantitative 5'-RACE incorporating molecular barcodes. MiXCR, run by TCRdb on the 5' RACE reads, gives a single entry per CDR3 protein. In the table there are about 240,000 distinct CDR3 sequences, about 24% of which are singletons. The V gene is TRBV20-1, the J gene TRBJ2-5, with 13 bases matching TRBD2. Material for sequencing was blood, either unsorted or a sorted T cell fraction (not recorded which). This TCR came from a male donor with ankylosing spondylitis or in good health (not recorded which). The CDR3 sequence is CSATLTSGGTSVETQYF. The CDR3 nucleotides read TGCAGTGCAACCTTGACTAGCGGGGGGACCTCGGTTGAGACCCAGTACTTC.